The clone carrying this TCR beta chain has more than one count but fewer than ten. Its target is not known. In germline, CDR1 is SGHRS, CDR2 YFSETQ. The J segment lost 0 bases and the V segment lost 4 bases, leaving 8 bases of the junction unmatched. CDR3 length: 16 residues. The sample belongs to a study of early T cells in non-severe SARS-CoV-2 infection. About the research overall: The chains were unpaired, and the sequenced material was bulk RNA from unsorted whole blood. Findings and caveats of the study: Anti-spike CD8 specificities were favored by VDJdb matching, whose results missed private and CD4 specificities.

Individual cDNA molecules received unique molecular identifiers. Each CDR3 protein is one row after TCRdb ran MiXCR on the 5' RACE reads. The sample consists of roughly 99,000 distinct CDR3 sequences, more than 9.5% of them appearing once. Sequencing was performed on whole blood. The clonotype comes from an adult who was a healthcare worker with PCR-confirmed SARS-CoV-2 infection or an uninfected control (not recorded which). The V and J genes are TRBV5-1 and TRBJ2-7; TRBD2 matches at 9 bases. CDR3 in DNA: TGCGCCAGCAGCACGACTAGCGGACCGAGCTCCTACGAGCAGTACTTC. Protein sequence: CASSTTSGPSSYEQYF.